The T cell receptor beta chain under discussion was sequenced for a study of brain metastases from non-small cell lung cancer. The assay was immunoSEQ multiplex PCR, and TCRdb's table has in-frame clones only and misses some. Of about 4,900 clones listed, around 80% are singletons. Regarding this clone: Its matching antigen is unknown.

Broader study findings: Compared with primary tumors, brain metastases showed less T-cell infiltration. Metastases had sparse T cells but largely shared repertoires with primaries. T-cell clones appeared expanded in around 64% of brain metastases relative to matched primary tumors.

Input material: primary lung tumor tissue. The clonotype was recovered from a donor at least 40 years old with non-small cell lung cancer.

CDR3 residues: CASSPPGTEGRKLFF. DNA for the CDR3: TGTGCCAGCAGTCCTCCCGGGACGGAGGGAAGAAAACTGTTTTTT. The gene calls are TRBV27 and TRBJ1-4; possible D gene TRBD1, 5 bases. V was shortened by 5 bases and J by 10 bases, with 20 bases between the two germline ends. Germline CDR1 and CDR2: MNHEY and SMNVEV (reference sequence). This CDR3 has 15 amino acids.